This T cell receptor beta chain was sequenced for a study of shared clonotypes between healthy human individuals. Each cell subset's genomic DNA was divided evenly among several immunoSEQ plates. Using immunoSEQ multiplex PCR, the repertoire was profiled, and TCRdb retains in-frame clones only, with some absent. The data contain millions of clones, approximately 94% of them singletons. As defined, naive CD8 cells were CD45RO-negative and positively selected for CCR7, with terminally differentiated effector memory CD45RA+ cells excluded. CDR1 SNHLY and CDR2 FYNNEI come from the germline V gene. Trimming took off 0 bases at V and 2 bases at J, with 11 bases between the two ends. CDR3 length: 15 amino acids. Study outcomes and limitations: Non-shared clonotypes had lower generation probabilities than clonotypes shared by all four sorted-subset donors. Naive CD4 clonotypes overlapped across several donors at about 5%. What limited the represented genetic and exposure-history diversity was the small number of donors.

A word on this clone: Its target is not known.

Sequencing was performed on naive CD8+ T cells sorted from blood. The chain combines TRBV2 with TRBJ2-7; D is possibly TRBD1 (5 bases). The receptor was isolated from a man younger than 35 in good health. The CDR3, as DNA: TGTGCCAGCAGTGAAGCGCTGGACAAGACCTACGAGCAGTACTTC. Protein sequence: CASSEALDKTYEQYF.